This T cell receptor beta chain was sequenced in a study of cytomegalovirus exposure and HLA in healthy donors. Looking at the study overall: In an earlier analysis, 117 million unique TCR beta sequences were found from 150 million to 200 million T cells.

The PCR had 60 Vbeta and 13 Jbeta primers. Only in-frame clones appear in the TCRdb table, and some are missing; sequencing was by immunoSEQ multiplex PCR. The data contain some 110,000 clones, roughly 80% of them singletons. Regarding the study as a whole: In a later analysis, donors in an Asian-associated ancestry cluster reportedly had fewer N-insertions in productive TCRs than the cohort mean.

This CDR3 is 14 amino acids long. The V gene lost 2 bases and the J gene lost 4 bases, with 9 bases spanning the gap. Per the germline V gene, CDR1 is SNHLY and CDR2 is FYNNEI. Worth noting for this clone: Its antigen is unidentified.

Unrecorded immune exposures were likely, despite nominal health at sampling. The TCR was taken from a man aged 30 to 39 in good health and CMV-seropositive. Sequencing was performed on PBMCs. The chain carries TRBV2 and TRBJ2-4; a weak D match, TRBD2 (5 bases). CDR3 loop: CASSESRGKNIQYF. CDR3 coding DNA: TGTGCCAGCAGTGAATCACGGGGAAAAAACATTCAGTACTTC. Looking up the rest from reference TRBV2 and TRBJ2-4 gives the full variable domain: EPEVTQTPSHQVTQMGQEVILRCVPISNHLYFYWYRQILGQKVEFLVSFYNNEISEKSEIFDDQFSVERPDGSNFTLKIRSTKLEDSAMYFCASSESRGKNIQYFGAGTRLSVL.